A selection of T cell receptor beta chains follows, all from one sample in a study of CD8+CD57+ T cells in acquired aplastic anemia. TCRdb reanalysed the reads using MiXCR and keeps one entry per CDR3 protein. The sample records around 190,000 distinct CDR3 sequences, nearly 50% being singletons. The material sequenced was sorted CD4+, CD8+, or CD8+CD57+ T cells (not recorded which) from PBMCs. The receptors come from a human donor with aplastic anemia. Both conserved end residues are part of each CDR3. D genes are given only for firm matches. Clone size is not always given. Where it is, it says once, few, many or a class for expanded clones.

D: TRBD2
length: 14
J: TRBJ2-3
size: many
V: TRBV2
CDR3: CASRAGTSGDTQYF
DNA: TGTGCCAGCAGGGCCGGGACTAGCGGGGATACGCAGTATTTT

D: NA
length: 14
J: TRBJ2-7
size: once
V: TRBV20-1
CDR3: CSARDLRESYEQYF
DNA: TGCAGTGCTAGAGATCTGAGGGAGAGCTACGAGCAGTACTTC

D: TRBD1
length: 15
J: TRBJ2-3
size: many
V: TRBV19
CDR3: CASSITTGVSDTQYF
DNA: TGTGCCAGTAGTATTACGACAGGGGTATCAGATACGCAGTATTTT

D: NA
length: 16
J: TRBJ1-6
size: NA
V: TRBV27
CDR3: CASRLGAAVLSSPLHF
DNA: TGTGCCAGCAGATTAGGGGCAGCGGTTTTGAGTTCACCCCTCCACTTT

D: NA
length: 12
J: TRBJ1-1
size: NA
V: TRBV29-1
CDR3: CSVVSANTEAFF
DNA: TGCAGCGTTGTTTCTGCGAACACTGAAGCTTTCTTT

D: NA
length: 13
J: TRBJ2-7
size: NA
V: TRBV7-9
CDR3: CASSSLLVYEQYF
DNA: TGTGCCAGCAGCTCCCTTTTAGTCTACGAGCAGTACTTC

D: NA
length: 17
J: TRBJ2-1
size: many
V: TRBV12-3/TRBV12-4
CDR3: CASSPVSRGLIYNEQFF
DNA: TGTGCCAGCAGTCCGGTGTCGCGGGGGCTCATCTACAATGAGCAGTTCTTC

D: NA
length: 16
J: TRBJ2-3
size: NA
V: TRBV15
CDR3: CATSSAIYASTDTQYF
DNA: TGTGCCACCAGCAGTGCGATTTACGCTAGCACAGATACGCAGTATTTT

D: TRBD2
length: 14
J: TRBJ2-1
size: many
V: TRBV20-1
CDR3: CSARMGGGYNEQFF
DNA: TGCAGTGCTAGAATGGGGGGGGGATACAATGAGCAGTTCTTC

D: NA
length: 12
J: TRBJ2-7
size: NA
V: TRBV7-2
CDR3: CASRSLGYEQYF
DNA: TGTGCCAGCAGGAGCTTGGGGTACGAGCAGTACTTC

D: TRBD2
length: 16
J: TRBJ2-1
size: few
V: TRBV24-1
CDR3: CATSDGGRAVDNEQFF
DNA: TGTGCCACCAGTGATGGAGGGAGGGCGGTCGACAATGAGCAGTTCTTC

D: NA
length: 13
J: TRBJ2-7
size: NA
V: TRBV29-1
CDR3: CSVEGDRHYEQYF
DNA: TGCAGCGTTGAAGGAGACAGACACTACGAGCAGTACTTC

D: TRBD2
length: 16
J: TRBJ2-3
size: NA
V: TRBV7-2
CDR3: CASSLASGGAGDTQYF
DNA: TGTGCCAGCAGCTTAGCTAGCGGGGGGGCAGGAGATACGCAGTATTTT

D: NA
length: 15
J: TRBJ2-3
size: NA
V: TRBV20-1
CDR3: CSAREGGSGTDTQYF
DNA: TGCAGTGCTAGAGAAGGGGGTTCGGGCACAGATACGCAGTATTTT

D: TRBD1
length: 13
J: TRBJ2-5
size: many
V: TRBV5-1
CDR3: CASRQGEWETQYF
DNA: TGCGCCAGCCGACAGGGGGAATGGGAGACCCAGTACTTC

D: NA
length: 14
J: TRBJ1-2
size: NA
V: TRBV29-1
CDR3: CSVKLEGLNHGYTF
DNA: TGCAGCGTCAAATTAGAGGGTCTTAACCATGGCTACACCTTC

D: NA
length: 15
J: TRBJ1-6
size: NA
V: TRBV9
CDR3: CASSLRGNANSPLHF
DNA: TGTGCCAGCAGCCTCCGGGGGAACGCGAATTCACCCCTCCACTTT

D: NA
length: 14
J: TRBJ1-5
size: NA
V: TRBV10-3
CDR3: CAISDAGFNQPQHF
DNA: TGTGCCATCAGCGACGCAGGCTTCAATCAGCCCCAGCATTTT

D: TRBD1
length: 13
J: TRBJ2-2
size: many
V: TRBV20-1
CDR3: CSALGTATGELFF
DNA: TGCAGTGCTCTGGGGACAGCCACCGGGGAGCTGTTTTTT

D: TRBD1
length: 14
J: TRBJ2-7
size: few
V: TRBV19
CDR3: CASSYPGQAYEQYF
DNA: TGTGCCAGTAGTTACCCGGGACAGGCTTACGAGCAGTACTTC

D: TRBD2
length: 18
J: TRBJ2-2
size: NA
V: TRBV7-6
CDR3: CASSLATSGSGRDGELFF
DNA: TGTGCCAGCAGCTTAGCGACTAGCGGGTCCGGCCGGGACGGGGAGCTGTTTTTT

D: NA
length: 14
J: TRBJ2-5
size: NA
V: TRBV20-1
CDR3: CSARDGLGRKTQYF
DNA: TGCAGTGCTAGAGATGGACTGGGGAGGAAGACCCAGTACTTC

D: NA
length: 16
J: TRBJ2-3
size: many
V: TRBV12-5
CDR3: CASGLVLQAGTDTQYF
DNA: TGTGCTAGTGGTTTGGTACTCCAGGCGGGCACAGATACGCAGTATTTT

D: NA
length: 16
J: TRBJ1-5
size: many
V: TRBV19
CDR3: CASSNLLGGHNQPQHF
DNA: TGTGCCAGTAGCAACCTCCTTGGGGGACACAATCAGCCCCAGCATTTT

D: TRBD2
length: 13
J: TRBJ2-3
size: many
V: TRBV14
CDR3: CASSKLASDTQYF
DNA: TGTGCCAGCAGCAAACTAGCGTCAGATACGCAGTATTTT

D: TRBD1
length: 15
J: TRBJ2-6
size: NA
V: TRBV7-9
CDR3: CASSPQGRGANVLTF
DNA: TGTGCCAGCAGCCCACAGGGGAGAGGGGCCAACGTCCTGACTTTC

D: NA
length: 11
J: TRBJ2-3
size: once
V: TRBV2
CDR3: CAGSEYDTQYF
DNA: TGTGCCGGCAGTGAATACGATACGCAGTATTTT

D: TRBD2
length: 14
J: TRBJ2-3
size: many
V: TRBV19
CDR3: CATREAGITDTQYF
DNA: TGTGCCACGCGAGAAGCGGGGATAACAGATACGCAGTATTTT